Below, one T cell receptor (beta chain) is given with its context. In this sample, this clonotype turned up a few times. Its antigen has not been determined. No base quality information exists; no much larger clone differs at one position. Libraries were made using 5' RACE. The sequencing machine was an Illumina HiSeq 2500. A second PCR of about 7 to 12 cycles was run with a J-beta primer mix and a sample-barcoded 5' primer. A unique molecular identifier was introduced onto each TCR beta cDNA molecule by a template-switch 5' adaptor carrying 12 random nucleotides. Each sample yielded at least 2.5 million CDR3-containing paired-end reads. The Mint cDNA synthesis kit, primed by a TRBC-specific oligonucleotide, was used to synthesize first-strand cDNA from all RNA. Following uracil-DNA glycosylase treatment, a first 18-cycle PCR with universal primers M1SS and BC2_uni_R was performed on all cDNA. The authors' pipeline ran thus. Normalization of each sample was performed by random selection of 1 million high-quality reads, each carrying a distinct molecular identifier. Instead of being binned into consensus sequences, reads with shared molecular identifiers were discarded. MiTCR, run with a Q25 quality threshold and the strictest error-elimination algorithm, handled CDR3 identification, clonotype clustering and error correction. A nonparametric unseen species model with Euler transformation was used to estimate lower-bound total TCR beta diversity. The public reads were run again by TCRdb, first through fastp at Q25 and then through MiXCR, and only productive beta chains were kept. Each entry merges the rows of one CDR3 protein and shows their most common DNA and genes. TCRdb, not the original authors, processed these V and J calls. Recorded for this sample are under 800,000 distinct CDR3 sequences; roughly 43% of them occurred a single time. Of the sample, 20% to 25% falls within the top ten clones.

Donors were around 37 systemically healthy Caucasian individuals from Russia aged roughly 6 to 90 years. Each donor gave 8 to 10 milliliters of peripheral blood, collected into EDTA-treated Vacutainer tubes. PBMCs were isolated by Ficoll-Paque density-gradient centrifugation, with at least 6 million obtained per sample. Total RNA, at least 6 micrograms per sample, was extracted from PBMCs with Trizol reagent. Naive CD45RAhigh/CD27high T cell percentages were measured by flow cytometry on a PBMC aliquot from every donor. This entry belongs to a study of blood T cells in healthy people across ages (dated by TCRdb to between 2014 and 2017). Turning to the overall study: In model experiments, roughly one uniquely barcoded TCR beta cDNA molecule per two T cells was captured by template switching. Age-related changes in TCR beta repertoire diversity were measured in the study by deep sequencing normalized with unique cDNA molecular identifiers. Donors were grouped into four age groups: young (average 16 years), middle-aged (roughly 38), aged (around 56) and long-lived (82). Donors of different ages were randomly distributed across sequencing lanes to avoid experimental bias. Two additional independent replicas of 1 million unique cDNA reads from the same blood draw were analyzed for two donors (one aged 18 to 30 and one aged 80 or older).

Overall study results and their limits: Estimates of total diversity from one million sequenced T cells were regarded as lower bounds and underestimates. Donor CMV infection status was unknown, potentially confounding age-related changes in expanded clonotypes. There was a strong correlation between observed TCR beta diversity and the percentage of naive T cells measured by flow cytometry. As age increased, observed TCR beta diversity per million T cells dropped in a roughly linear way, and a significant reduction was already evident by age 40. Because profiling used bulk unsorted PBMCs, naive and antigen-experienced compartments could not be compared conclusively. Compared with the aged group, the long-lived group had more naive CD4+ T cells, fewer expanded clones and increased TCR diversity, a pattern suggesting age selection.

Via the germline V gene, CDR1 is MNHEY and CDR2 SVGAGI. From cysteine to phenylalanine, the CDR3 is 15 amino acids long. The only DNA kept is the CDR3, 45 bases in frame from the first base. The sequence was obtained from a woman aged 55-75 years in good health. Sequencing was carried out using blood. The sequence joins TRBV6-5 to TRBJ2-1; too little of a D gene remains to name it. Gene TRBJ2-7 matches the end of the DNA better, so the J call may be wrong. The CDR3: CASSSGGLNYNEQYF. The DNA is as follows: TGTGCCAGCAGCAGTGGTGGGCTAAACTACAATGAGCAGTACTTC.